Presented here are 6 T cell receptor beta chains from one specimen sequenced in a study of T-cell memory formation after mild COVID-19. TCRdb re-analysed the 5' RACE reads in MiXCR, keeping a single row per CDR3 protein. The sample has roughly 190,000 distinct CDR3 sequences; over 9.5% are singletons. The sequenced material came from PBMCs or a T cell subset sorted from them (not recorded which). The source is a man between 18 and 35 years old who had mild COVID-19 (a few samples of this study predate the infection). Cell type and time point are not known.

The chain uses TRBV23-1 and TRBJ2-7, with D possibly called TRBD1 or TRBD2 (5 bases each). TRBV23-1 is an ORF; its function is uncertain. Trimming pared 2 bases from V and 7 bases from J, leaving 18 bases between. The CDR3 has 15 amino acids. CDR3 in amino acids: CASSQPPGPIREQYV. The CDR3 nucleotides read TGCGCCAGCAGTCAACCCCCGGGGCCGATTAGGGAGCAGTACGTC.

A few counts support this clonotype. DNA of the CDR3: TGTGCCAGCAGCAGGCCTCGGGGGGCCCCTGAGACCCAGTACTTC. Residues: CASSRPRGAPETQYF. The rearrangement links TRBV9 to TRBJ2-5, with a tentative D call TRBD2 (7 bases). Germline CDR1 is SGDLS and CDR2 is YYNGEE. Trimming removed 4 bases at V and 5 bases at J, with 18 bases between. This CDR3 has 15 amino acids.

V gene TRBV10-3 combines with J gene TRBJ1-1, with a possible D match to TRBD1 (6 bases). Germline assignment: CDR1 ENHRY and CDR2 SYGVKD. The V end lost 7 bases, the J end lost 5 bases, and 14 bases lay between the germline ends. The CDR3 totals 13 residues. Written as DNA, the CDR3 is TGTGCCATCATCGGGGGGCAAGGGACTGAAGCTTTCTTT. Translation gives CAIIGGQGTEAFF.

The V and J genes are TRBV9 and TRBJ1-6; D is undetermined. This CDR3 comprises 11 residues. CDR1 is SGDLS, CDR2 YYNGEE, per germline. V lost 3 bases, J lost 6 bases, and 1 base lay in between. The CDR3 bases are TGTGCCAGCAGCGCTAATTCACCCCTCCACTTT. It codes for CASSANSPLHF.

The chain uses TRBV20-1 and TRBJ2-5; D perhaps matches TRBD1 (6 bases). Per germline, CDR1 DFQATT and CDR2 SNEGSKA (reference sequence). The V end lost 6 bases, the J end lost 4 bases, and 15 bases lay between the germline ends. The CDR3 is made up of 13 amino acids. The CDR3 here is CSATGGQIETQYF. The CDR3 coding sequence is TGCAGTGCGACTGGGGGCCAGATAGAGACCCAGTACTTC.

The chain recombines TRBV6-2 or TRBV6-3 with TRBJ2-2; D is perhaps TRBD1 or TRBD2 (6 bases each). CDR1 and CDR2 from the germline V gene are MNHEY and SVGEGT. This CDR3 is 17 amino acids long. V shed 2 bases and J shed 4 bases, with 17 bases lying between them. The CDR3 nucleotides read TGTGCCAGCAGTTACCCCCTAGGGGGGCCCGTCACCGGGGAGCTGTTTTTT. Its translation: CASSYPLGGPVTGELFF.